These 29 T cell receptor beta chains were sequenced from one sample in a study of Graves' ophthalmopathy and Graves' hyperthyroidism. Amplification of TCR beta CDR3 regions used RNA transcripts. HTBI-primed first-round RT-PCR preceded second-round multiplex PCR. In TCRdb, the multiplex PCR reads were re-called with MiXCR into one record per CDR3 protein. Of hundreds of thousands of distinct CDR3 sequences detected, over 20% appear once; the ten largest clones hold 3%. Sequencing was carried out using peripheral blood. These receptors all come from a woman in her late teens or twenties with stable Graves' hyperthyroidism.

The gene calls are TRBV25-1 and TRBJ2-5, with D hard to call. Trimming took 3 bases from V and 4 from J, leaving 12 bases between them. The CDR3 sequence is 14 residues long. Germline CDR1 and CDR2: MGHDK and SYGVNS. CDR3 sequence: CASSDPGGSETQYF. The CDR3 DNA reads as TGTGCCAGCAGTGACCCAGGTGGGTCAGAGACCCAGTACTTC. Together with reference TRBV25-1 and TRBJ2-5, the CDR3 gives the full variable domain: EADIYQTPRYLVIGTGKKITLECSQTMGHDKMYWYQQDPGMELHLIHYSYGVNSTEKGDLSSESTVSRIRTEHFPLTLESARPSHTSQYLCASSDPGGSETQYFGPGTRLLVL.

Here the CDR3 DNA reads TGTGCCACCAGCAGAGTAGGAGACGCGTGGGGGACCGCTAAAGAGACCCAGTACTTC. Encoded protein: CATSRVGDAWGTAKETQYF. The chain employs TRBV15 and TRBJ2-5, with D perhaps being TRBD1 or TRBD2 (5 bases each). The CDR3 spans 19 residues. Germline lookup yields CDR1 LNHNV and CDR2 YYDKDF (reference sequence). Trimming took 1 base from V and 3 from J, leaving 24 bases between them.

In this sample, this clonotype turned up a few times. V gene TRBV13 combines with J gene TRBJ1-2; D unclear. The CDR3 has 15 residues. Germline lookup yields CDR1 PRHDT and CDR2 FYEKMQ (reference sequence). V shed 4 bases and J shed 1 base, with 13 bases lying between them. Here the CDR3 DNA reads TGTGCCAGCAGCTCCGGACGGACGATTAACTATGGCTACACCTTC. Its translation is CASSSGRTINYGYTF.

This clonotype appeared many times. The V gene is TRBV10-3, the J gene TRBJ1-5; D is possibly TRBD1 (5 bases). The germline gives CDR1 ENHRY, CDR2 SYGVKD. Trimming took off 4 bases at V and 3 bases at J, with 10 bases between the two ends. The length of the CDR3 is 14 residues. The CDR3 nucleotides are TGTGCCATCAGTGTAGAGGGGAACAATCAGCCCCAGCATTTT. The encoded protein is CAISVEGNNQPQHF.

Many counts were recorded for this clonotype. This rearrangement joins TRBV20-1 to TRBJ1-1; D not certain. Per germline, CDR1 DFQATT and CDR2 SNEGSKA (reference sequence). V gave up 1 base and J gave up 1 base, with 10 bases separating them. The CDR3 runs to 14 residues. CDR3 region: CSARVGGGNTEAFF. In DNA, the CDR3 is TGCAGTGCTAGAGTAGGAGGAGGGAACACTGAAGCTTTCTTT.

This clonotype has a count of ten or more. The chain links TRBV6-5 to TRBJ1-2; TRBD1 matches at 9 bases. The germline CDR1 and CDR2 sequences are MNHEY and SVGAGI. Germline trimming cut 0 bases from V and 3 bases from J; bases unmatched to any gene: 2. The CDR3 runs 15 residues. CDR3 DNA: TGTGCCAGCAGTTACTCGCGGGACAGGGACTATGGCTACACCTTC. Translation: CASSYSRDRDYGYTF.

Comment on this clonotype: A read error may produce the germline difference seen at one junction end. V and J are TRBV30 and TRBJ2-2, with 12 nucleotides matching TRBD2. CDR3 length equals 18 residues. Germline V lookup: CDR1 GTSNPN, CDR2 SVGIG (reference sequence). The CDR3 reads CAWSVRLAGGPGAGELLF. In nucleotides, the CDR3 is TGTGCCTGGAGTGTAAGGCTAGCGGGAGGGCCAGGAGCCGGGGAGCTGCTTTTT.

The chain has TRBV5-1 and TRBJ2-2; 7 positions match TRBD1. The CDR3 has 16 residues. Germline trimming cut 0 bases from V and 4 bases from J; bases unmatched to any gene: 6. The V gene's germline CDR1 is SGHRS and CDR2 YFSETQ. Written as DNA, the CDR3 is TGCGCCAGCAGCTTGGGGGTGACAGGGAGCACCGGGGAGCTGTTTTTT. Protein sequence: CASSLGVTGSTGELFF.

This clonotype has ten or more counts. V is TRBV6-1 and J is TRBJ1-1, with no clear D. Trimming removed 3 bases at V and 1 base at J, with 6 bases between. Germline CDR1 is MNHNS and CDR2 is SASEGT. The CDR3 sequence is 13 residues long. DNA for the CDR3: TGTGCCAGCAGTGACCTGGGGAACACTGAAGCTTTCTTT. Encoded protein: CASSDLGNTEAFF.

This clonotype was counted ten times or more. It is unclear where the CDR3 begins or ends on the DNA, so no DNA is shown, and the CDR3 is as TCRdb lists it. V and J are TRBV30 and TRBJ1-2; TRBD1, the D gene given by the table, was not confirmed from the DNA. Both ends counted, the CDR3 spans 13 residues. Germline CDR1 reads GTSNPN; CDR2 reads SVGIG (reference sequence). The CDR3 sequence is CAWSPFGQGIFTF.

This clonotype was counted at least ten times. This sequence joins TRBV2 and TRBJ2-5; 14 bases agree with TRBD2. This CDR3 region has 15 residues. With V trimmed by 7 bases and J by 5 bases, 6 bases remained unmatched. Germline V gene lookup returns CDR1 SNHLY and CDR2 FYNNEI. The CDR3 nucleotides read TGTGCCAGCAAAAAGGGACTAGCGGGAGTCGAGACCCAGTACTTC. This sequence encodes CASKKGLAGVETQYF.

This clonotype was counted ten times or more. The CDR3 DNA reads TGTGCCATCAGTGCATCCACCTACGAGCAGTACTTC. Translating gives CAISASTYEQYF. The V and J genes are TRBV10-3 and TRBJ2-7; no clear D. Germline assignment: CDR1 ENHRY and CDR2 SYGVKD. The CDR3 has 12 residues. V was trimmed by 4 bases and J by 2 bases, leaving 6 bases between them.

The CDR3 region has the DNA TGCGCCAGCAGCCAAGATAGACTAGACTATGGCTACACCTTC. This translates into CASSQDRLDYGYTF. The V and J genes are TRBV4-3 and TRBJ1-2; no firm D call. V was clipped by 0 bases and J by 3 bases, with 8 bases between them. The CDR3 runs 14 residues. CDR1 and CDR2 from the germline V gene are LGHNA and YSLEER.

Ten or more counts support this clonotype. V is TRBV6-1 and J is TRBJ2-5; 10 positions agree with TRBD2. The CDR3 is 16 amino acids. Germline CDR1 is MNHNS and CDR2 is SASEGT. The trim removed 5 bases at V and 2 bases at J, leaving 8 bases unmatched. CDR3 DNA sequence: TGTGCCAGCAGTCGACGGACTAGCGGACATCAAGAGACCCAGTACTTC. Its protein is CASSRRTSGHQETQYF.

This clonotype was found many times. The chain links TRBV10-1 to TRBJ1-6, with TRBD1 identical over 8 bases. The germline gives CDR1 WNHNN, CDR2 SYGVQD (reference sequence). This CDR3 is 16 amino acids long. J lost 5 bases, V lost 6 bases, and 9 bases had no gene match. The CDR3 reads CASRRDRIFDNSPLHF. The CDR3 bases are TGCGCCAGCAGGAGGGACAGGATTTTTGATAATTCACCCCTCCACTTT.

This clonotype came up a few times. This CDR3 reads CASSPSGTGHGYTF. As DNA, the CDR3 is TGTGCCAGCAGTCCCTCCGGGACAGGGCATGGCTACACCTTC. The chain is built from TRBV27 and TRBJ1-2; 9 bases fit TRBD1. Per the germline V gene, CDR1 is MNHEY and CDR2 is SMNVEV (reference sequence). V lost 5 bases, J lost 6 bases, and 7 bases stayed unmatched. The CDR3 sequence is 14 residues long.

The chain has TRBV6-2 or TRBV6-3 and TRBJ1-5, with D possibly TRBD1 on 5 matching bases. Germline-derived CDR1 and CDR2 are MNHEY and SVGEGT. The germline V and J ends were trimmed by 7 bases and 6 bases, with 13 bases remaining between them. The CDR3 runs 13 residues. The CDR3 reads CASNFREGQPQHF. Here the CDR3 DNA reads TGTGCCAGCAATTTCAGGGAGGGTCAGCCCCAGCATTTT.

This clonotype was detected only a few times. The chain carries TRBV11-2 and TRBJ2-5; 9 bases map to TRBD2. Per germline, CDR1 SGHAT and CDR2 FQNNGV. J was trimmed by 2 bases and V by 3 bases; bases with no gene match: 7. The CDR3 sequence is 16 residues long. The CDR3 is CASSLGSGGHQETQYF. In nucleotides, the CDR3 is TGTGCCAGCAGCTTGGGCAGCGGGGGGCATCAAGAGACCCAGTACTTC.

The CDR3, as DNA: TGTGCCAGCAGTTATGGTAGCGGGAGGGCCTGGGAGACCCAGTACTTC. Translated, it gives CASSYGSGRAWETQYF. This chain connects TRBV6-5 to TRBJ2-5; 11 nucleotides align to TRBD2. The CDR3 covers 16 residues. J lost 5 bases, V lost 3 bases, and 8 bases had no gene match. Germline-derived CDR1 and CDR2 are MNHEY and SVGAGI.

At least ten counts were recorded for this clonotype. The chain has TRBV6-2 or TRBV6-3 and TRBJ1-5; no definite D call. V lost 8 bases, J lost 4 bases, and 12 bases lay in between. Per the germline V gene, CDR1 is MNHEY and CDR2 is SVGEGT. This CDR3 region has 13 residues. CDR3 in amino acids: CASGRAANQPQHF. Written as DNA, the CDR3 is TGTGCCAGCGGCCGGGCCGCTAATCAGCCCCAGCATTTT.

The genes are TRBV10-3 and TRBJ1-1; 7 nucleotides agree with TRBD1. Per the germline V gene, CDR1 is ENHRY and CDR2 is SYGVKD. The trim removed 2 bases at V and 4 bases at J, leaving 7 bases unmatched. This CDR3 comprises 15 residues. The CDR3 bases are TGTGCCATCAGTGAGGTGACAGGGAGGGGCACTGAAGCTTTCTTT. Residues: CAISEVTGRGTEAFF.

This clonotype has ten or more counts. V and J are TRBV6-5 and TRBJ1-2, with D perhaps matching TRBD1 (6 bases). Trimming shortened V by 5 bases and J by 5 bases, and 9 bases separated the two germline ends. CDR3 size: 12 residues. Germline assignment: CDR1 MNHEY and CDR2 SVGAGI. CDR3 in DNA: TGTGCCAGCAGTCCGACAGGATATGGCTACACCTTC. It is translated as CASSPTGYGYTF.

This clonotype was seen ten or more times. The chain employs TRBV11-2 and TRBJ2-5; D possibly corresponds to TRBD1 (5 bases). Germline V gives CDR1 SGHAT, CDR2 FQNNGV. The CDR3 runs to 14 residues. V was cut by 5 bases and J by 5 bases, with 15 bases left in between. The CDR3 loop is CASSPMGPSETQYF. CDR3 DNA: TGTGCCAGCAGCCCGATGGGGCCCTCGGAGACCCAGTACTTC. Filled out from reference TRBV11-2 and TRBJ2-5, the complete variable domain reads EAGVAQSPRYKIIEKRQSVAFWCNPISGHATLYWYQQILGQGPKLLIQFQNNGVVDDSQLPKDRFSAERLKGVDSTLKIQPAKLEDSAVYLCASSPMGPSETQYFGPGTRLLVL.

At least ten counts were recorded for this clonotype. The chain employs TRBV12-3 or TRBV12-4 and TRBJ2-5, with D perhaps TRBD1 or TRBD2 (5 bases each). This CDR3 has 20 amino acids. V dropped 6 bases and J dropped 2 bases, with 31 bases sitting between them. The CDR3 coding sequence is TGTGCCAGCAGCACACTCAAAATATTATGGGGGAACAGGAGGCAAGAGACCCAGTACTTC. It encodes CASSTLKILWGNRRQETQYF.

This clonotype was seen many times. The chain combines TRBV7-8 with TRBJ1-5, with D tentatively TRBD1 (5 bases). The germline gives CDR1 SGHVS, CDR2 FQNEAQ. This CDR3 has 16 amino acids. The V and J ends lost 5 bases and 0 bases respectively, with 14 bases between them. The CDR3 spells CASSGGTGDSNQPQHF. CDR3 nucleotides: TGTGCCAGCAGCGGAGGGACGGGCGATAGCAATCAGCCCCAGCATTTT.

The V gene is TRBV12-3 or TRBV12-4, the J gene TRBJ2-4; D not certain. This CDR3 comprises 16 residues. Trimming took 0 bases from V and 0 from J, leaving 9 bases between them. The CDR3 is CASSLAGGLAKNIQYF. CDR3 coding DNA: TGTGCCAGCAGTTTAGCAGGCGGTCTAGCCAAAAACATTCAGTACTTC.

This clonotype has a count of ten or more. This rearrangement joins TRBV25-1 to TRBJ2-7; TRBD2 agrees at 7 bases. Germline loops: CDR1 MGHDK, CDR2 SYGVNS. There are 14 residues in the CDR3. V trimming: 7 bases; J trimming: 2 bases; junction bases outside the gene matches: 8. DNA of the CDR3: TGTGCCAGCACTGCTAGCGGCAATGCCTACGAGCAGTACTTC. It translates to CASTASGNAYEQYF.

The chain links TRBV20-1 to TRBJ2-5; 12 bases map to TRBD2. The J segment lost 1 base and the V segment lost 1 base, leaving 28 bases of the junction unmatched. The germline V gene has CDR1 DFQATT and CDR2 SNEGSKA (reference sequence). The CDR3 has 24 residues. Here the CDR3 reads CSARVGLTSGGTKKGAGPQETQYF. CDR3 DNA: TGCAGTGCTAGAGTCGGTCTGACTAGCGGGGGAACTAAAAAGGGTGCAGGCCCCCAAGAGACCCAGTACTTC.

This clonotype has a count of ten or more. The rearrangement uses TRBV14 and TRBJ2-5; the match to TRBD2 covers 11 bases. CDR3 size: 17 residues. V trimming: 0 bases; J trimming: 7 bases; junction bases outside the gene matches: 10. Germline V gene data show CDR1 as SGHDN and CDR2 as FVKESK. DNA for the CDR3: TGTGCCAGCAGCCAAGAGCTCCGGACTAGCGGGCCCACGACCCAGTACTTC. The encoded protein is CASSQELRTSGPTTQYF.